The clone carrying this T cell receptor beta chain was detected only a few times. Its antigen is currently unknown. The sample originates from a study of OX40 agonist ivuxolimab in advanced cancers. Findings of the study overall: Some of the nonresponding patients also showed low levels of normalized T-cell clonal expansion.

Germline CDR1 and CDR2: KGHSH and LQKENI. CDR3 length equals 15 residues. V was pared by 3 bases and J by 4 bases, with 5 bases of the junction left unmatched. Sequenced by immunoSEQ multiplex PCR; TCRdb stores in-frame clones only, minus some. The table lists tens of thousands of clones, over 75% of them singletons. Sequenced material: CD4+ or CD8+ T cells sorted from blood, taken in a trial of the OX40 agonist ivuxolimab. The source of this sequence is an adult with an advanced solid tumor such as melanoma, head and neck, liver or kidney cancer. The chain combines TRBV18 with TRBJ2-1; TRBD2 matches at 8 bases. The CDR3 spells CASSPEREFYNEQFF. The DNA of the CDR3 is TGTGCCAGCTCACCGGAGCGGGAGTTTTACAATGAGCAGTTCTTC. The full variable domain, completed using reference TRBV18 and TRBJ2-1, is NAGVMQNPRHLVRRRGQEARLRCSPMKGHSHVYWYRQLPEEGLKFMVYLQKENIIDESGMPKERFSAEFPKEGPSILRIQQVVRGDSAAYFCASSPEREFYNEQFFGPGTRLTVL.